This T cell receptor beta chain was profiled in a study of T cell responses to AZD1222 COVID-19 vaccine. In the study overall: The analysis combined second doses at about 4 or about 12 weeks. The study, taken as a whole, reports: Females made up more of the donors, who were largely white British, and clonal diversity may have come out too low. After the peak T cell response, and only then, were repertoires sampled.

The CDR3 is 13 amino acids. Looked up from germline, CDR1 is KGHDR and CDR2 is SFDVKD. The V end was cut by 8 bases, the J end by 2 bases, with 11 bases between. Assay used: immunoSEQ multiplex PCR; TCRdb lists only in-frame clones, some missing. The table has roughly 150,000 clones, around 93% seen once. This clone was seen a handful of times. Its specificity is unknown. The gene calls are TRBV24-1 and TRBJ2-5, with D tentatively TRBD2 (5 bases). This specimen consisted of peripheral blood, obtained on day 0 of AZD1222 vaccination. The origin of this receptor is an adult in good health. The CDR3 reads CATTTGKQETQYF. The CDR3 DNA reads as TGTGCCACCACCACCGGGAAACAAGAGACCCAGTACTTC.